Presented here are 13 T cell receptor beta chains from one specimen sequenced in a study of OX40 agonist ivuxolimab in advanced cancers. Profiled with immunoSEQ multiplex PCR; TCRdb holds only in-frame clones, not every one. The profile shows tens of thousands of clones, about 88% of them singletons. This specimen consisted of CD4+ or CD8+ T cells sorted from blood, obtained in a trial of the OX40 agonist ivuxolimab. All receptors derive from an adult with an advanced solid tumor such as melanoma, head and neck, liver or kidney cancer.

V gene TRBV2 combines with J gene TRBJ2-7; 9 nucleotides match TRBD1. The trim removed 8 bases at V and 1 base at J, leaving 15 bases unmatched. The CDR3 sequence is 17 residues long. CDR1 is SNHLY and CDR2 is FYNNEI in the germline V gene. CDR3 region: CASGTQGARSDSYEQYF. DNA of the CDR3: TGTGCCAGCGGTACACAGGGGGCTCGTTCCGATTCCTACGAGCAGTACTTC.

V and J are TRBV7-9 and TRBJ2-1; the D is unclear. The V and J ends lost 4 bases and 0 bases respectively, with 16 bases between them. The V gene's germline CDR1 is SEHNR and CDR2 FQNEAQ (reference sequence). The CDR3 length is 17 residues. The CDR3 is CASSSNHGVSSYNEQFF. The DNA of the CDR3 is TGTGCCAGCAGCTCGAATCATGGCGTGAGCTCCTACAATGAGCAGTTCTTC. The full variable domain, with the rest looked up from reference TRBV7-9 and TRBJ2-1, is DTGVSQNPRHKITKRGQNVTFRCDPISEHNRLYWYRQTLGQGPEFLTYFQNEAQLEKSRLLSDRFSAERPKGSFSTLEIQRTEQGDSAMYLCASSSNHGVSSYNEQFFGPGTRLTVL.

Relative to its sample, this clone is medium-sized. The V gene is TRBV19, the J gene TRBJ2-1; 12 bases map to TRBD2. This CDR3 comprises 15 residues. V was clipped by 5 bases and J by 6 bases; unmatched bases: 5. The germline V gene has CDR1 LNHDA and CDR2 SQIVND (reference sequence). For the CDR3, the DNA is TGTGCCAGTAGTCTAGGACTAGCGGGGTTCAATGAGCAGTTCTTC. Translation gives CASSLGLAGFNEQFF.

V usage is TRBV7-9 and J usage is TRBJ1-2; 8 nucleotides align to TRBD1. Per germline, CDR1 SEHNR and CDR2 FQNEAQ (reference sequence). V lost 5 bases and J lost 6; bases outside the gene matches: 2. The CDR3 runs to 12 residues. CDR3 in DNA: TGTGCCAGCAGCCCAGGGGGCGATGGCTACACCTTC. It encodes CASSPGGDGYTF.

The chain couples TRBV5-6 to TRBJ1-2; D unclear. The CDR3 runs 12 residues. Germline CDR1 reads SGHDT; CDR2 reads YYEEEE. Trimming removed 0 bases from V and 8 bases from J, with 8 bases in between. CDR3 protein: CASSLGSGGYTF. In nucleotides, the CDR3 is TGTGCCAGCAGCTTGGGGTCCGGAGGCTACACCTTC.

This sequence joins TRBV19 and TRBJ1-1, with TRBD1 matching 10 bases. CDR1 and CDR2 (germline): LNHDA, SQIVND (reference sequence). The CDR3 contains 14 residues. The ends lost 6 bases at V and 6 bases at J; junction bases unmatched: 7. CDR3 in amino acids: CASREGQGLAEAFF. The CDR3 coding sequence is TGTGCCAGTAGAGAGGGACAGGGGTTGGCTGAAGCTTTCTTT.

J is TRBJ2-2 and V is TRBV9, with 8 bases aligning to TRBD1. This CDR3 contains 16 residues. Germline CDR1 and CDR2: SGDLS and YYNGEE. The V and J ends lost 4 bases and 7 bases, in that order; junction bases with no gene match: 12. The chain's CDR3 is CASSSPKGQGGGELFF. CDR3 DNA sequence: TGTGCCAGCAGCTCCCCCAAAGGACAGGGAGGCGGGGAGCTGTTTTTT.

This chain links TRBV6-5 with TRBJ2-2, with 8 bases that match TRBD1. The CDR3 has 13 amino acids. Germline loops: CDR1 MNHEY, CDR2 SVGAGI. Trimming removed 5 bases from V and 6 bases from J; junction bases left unmatched: 2. CDR3 in DNA: TGTGCCAGCAGTCCGACAGGGGCCGGGGAGCTGTTTTTT. Translating it yields CASSPTGAGELFF.

The gene calls are TRBV5-1 and TRBJ1-4; no reliable D call. The germline V gene has CDR1 SGHRS and CDR2 YFSETQ. V was cut by 0 bases and J by 7 bases, with 10 bases left in between. The CDR3 extends over 14 amino acids. CDR3 coding DNA: TGCGCCAGCAGCTTGGAAGAGCCGGCTGAAAAACTGTTTTTT. Its protein is CASSLEEPAEKLFF.

This chain links TRBV11-2 with TRBJ2-7; D possibly uses TRBD1 or TRBD2 (5 bases each). Germline CDR1 and CDR2: SGHAT and FQNNGV. The CDR3 totals 14 residues. Trimming stripped 8 bases from V and 3 bases from J, with 17 bases between. CDR3 in amino acids: CASAQRDGYYEQYF. For the CDR3, the DNA is TGTGCCAGCGCCCAAAGGGACGGATACTACGAGCAGTACTTC.

V is TRBV5-6 and J is TRBJ2-3, with D maybe TRBD2 (6 bases). The V and J ends lost 2 bases and 6 bases respectively, with 13 bases between them. Germline V lookup: CDR1 SGHDT, CDR2 YYEEEE. The CDR3 consists of 14 residues. DNA of the CDR3: TGTGCCAGCAGCTTTCCGTCGGGGAGGGATACGCAGTATTTT. Its protein is CASSFPSGRDTQYF.

The rearrangement joins TRBV7-9 to TRBJ2-5; D is possibly TRBD2 (5 bases). Germline assignment: CDR1 SEHNR and CDR2 FQNEAQ (reference sequence). The CDR3 consists of 15 residues. Trimming removed 5 bases at V and 2 bases at J, with 15 bases between. For the CDR3, the DNA is TGTGCCAGCAGCAAACTACTAGTGGGGCAAGAGACCCAGTACTTC. It codes for CASSKLLVGQETQYF.

The table lists this clone with a few counts. The same CDR3 can be traced to other DNA sequences in this sample. CDR3 in DNA: TGTGCTAGTGGTTGGACAGGACTCACCGGGGAGCTGTTTTTT. This encodes CASGWTGLTGELFF. The chain has TRBV12-5 and TRBJ2-2, with TRBD1 matching over 7 bases. Trimming at V came to 4 bases and at J to 4 bases, leaving 3 bases not matched to a gene. CDR1 and CDR2 from the germline V gene are LGHNT and FRNRAP. The CDR3 is 14 residues long.